This T cell receptor beta chain was sequenced in a study of T cells in Graves' hyperthyroidism and ophthalmopathy. General study points: The model anticipated ophthalmopathy a median about 7.1 months pre-onset.

There were TCR beta CDR3 regions amplified from RNA transcripts. Initially, a first-round RT-PCR of the TCR CDR3 employed the HTBI primer set. In TCRdb, the multiplex PCR reads were re-called with MiXCR into one record per CDR3 protein. This repertoire shows 600,000 or so distinct CDR3 sequences, 12% to 15% found once; its top ten account for 7% to 9%. This CDR3 region has 14 residues. Trimming at V came to 2 bases and at J to 7 bases, leaving 5 bases not matched to a gene. Looked up from germline, CDR1 is MNHEY and CDR2 is SVGAGI. In this sample, this clonotype turned up a few times. Its target is unknown. Patients affected by ophthalmopathy presented a Clinical Activity Score of at least 3, a NOSPECS grade of at least 4, and disease duration below 3 months.

This TCR came from a woman between 18 and 29 years old with Graves' ophthalmopathy. Sequenced material: blood. The chain combines TRBV6-5 with TRBJ2-1; 7 bases agree with TRBD2. CDR3 sequence reads: CASSYGGSRNEQFF. CDR3 in DNA: TGTGCCAGCAGTTACGGCGGGAGTAGGAATGAGCAGTTCTTC.